Listed here is a single T cell receptor (beta chain). Its antigen is unknown. Described time point: week 35, safety follow-up. Every vaccine dose comprised 300 ug of mutant IDH1 20-mer peptide plus topical imiquimod. These data come from a study of a mutant IDH1 vaccine in newly diagnosed glioma. At the level of the study: Radiotherapy, temozolomide, or both had been given previously, and both were given to most. Visit V12 happened at week 35; visit V13 happened at week 47. Whole-study results and caveats: Pseudoprogression showed no apparent link to changes in top peripheral T cell clonotypes.

There are 17 residues in the CDR3. Between the trimmed V and J ends, which lost 1 base and 5 bases, there was a span of 15 bases. Germline V gives CDR1 SGHVS, CDR2 FQNEAQ. Sequencing was performed with immunoSEQ multiplex PCR; in TCRdb, only in-frame clones are kept and a portion is missing. The sample carries around 32,000 clones, 80% recorded once. The source of this sequence is a man aged 35 to 55 with glioma. Some clones in this sample may be carry-over from other donors' samples. Here the sequenced sample was PBMCs, taken from a glioma patient whose treatment included an IDH1 peptide vaccine. The V and J genes are TRBV7-8 and TRBJ1-6, with D possibly being TRBD1 (5 bases). CDR3 protein: CASSLDTGTWDNSPLHF. The CDR3 DNA reads TGTGCCAGCAGCTTAGATACGGGGACGTGGGATAATTCACCCCTCCACTTT.